This T cell receptor (beta chain) appears in the sequencing data of a study of cytomegalovirus exposure and HLA in healthy donors. Overall study findings and caveats: Cytomegalovirus-associated TCR beta chains were listed, numbering 150 to 200. A later analysis reported that several of the most significant clusters appeared to be linked to common viral pathogens, among them Epstein-Barr virus.

Use of 60 Vbeta and 13 Jbeta primers characterized the PCR. How the authors handled the data: Counted up in a later analysis, unique TCR beta chains came to 65 million to 100 million, with around 12 million shared. The method was immunoSEQ multiplex PCR; TCRdb's version includes in-frame clones alone and lacks a portion of them. V and J calls plus clone size are reproduced from that table; the DNA served to infer D and trimming. The sample includes about 230,000 clones, around nine tenths of them seen just once. The CDR3 has 14 amino acids. The V and J ends lost 5 bases and 3 bases respectively, with 16 bases between them. Germline V CDR1 and CDR2: GTSNPN, SVGIG (reference sequence). About this clone itself: The target antigen is unknown.

Sampled while nominally healthy, donors likely had unrecorded immune exposures. The receptor was isolated from a woman younger than 35 in good health and CMV-seronegative. Input material: PBMCs. The V gene is TRBV30, the J gene TRBJ1-1, with a weak D call TRBD1 (5 bases). The CDR3, as DNA: TGTGCCTGGCGTTCACAGCGGGGCTACACTGAAGCTTTCTTT. The encoded protein is CAWRSQRGYTEAFF.